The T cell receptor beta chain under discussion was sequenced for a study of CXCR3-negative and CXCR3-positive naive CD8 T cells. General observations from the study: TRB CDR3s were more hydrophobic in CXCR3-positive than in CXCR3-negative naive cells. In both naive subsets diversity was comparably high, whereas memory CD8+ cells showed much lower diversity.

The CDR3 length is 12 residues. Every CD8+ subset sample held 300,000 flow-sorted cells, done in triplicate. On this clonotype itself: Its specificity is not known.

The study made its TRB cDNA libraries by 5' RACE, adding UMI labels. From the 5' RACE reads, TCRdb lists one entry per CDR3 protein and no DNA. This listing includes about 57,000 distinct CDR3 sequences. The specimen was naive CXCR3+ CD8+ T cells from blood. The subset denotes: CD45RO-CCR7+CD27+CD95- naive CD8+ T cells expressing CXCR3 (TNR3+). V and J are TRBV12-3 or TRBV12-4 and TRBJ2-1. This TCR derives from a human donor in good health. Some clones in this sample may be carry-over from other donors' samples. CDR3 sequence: CASQSRENEQFF.